Listed below are T cell receptor beta chains from one sample, sequenced in a study of blood T cell repertoires in COVID-19. Only in-frame clones appear in the TCRdb table, and some are missing; sequencing was by immunoSEQ multiplex PCR. Of 200,000 to 300,000 clones in the sample, 84% were seen once. The sequencing sample was made of peripheral blood. These receptors originate from a man aged 55 to 69 with acute or convalescent COVID-19. The CDR3 runs from the conserved cysteine through the conserved F or W. Fields, in order: J gene, V gene, CDR3 protein.

>TRBJ1-1|TRBV25-1
CASSSGQGFGDWEEAFF
>TRBJ2-1|TRBV28
CASLEGRTGGYNEQFF
>TRBJ2-5|TRBV18
CASSLSGAESPQYF
>TRBJ1-5|TRBV6-5
CASSYVPGASNQPQHF
>TRBJ1-1|TRBV7-8
CASSLGAGAGTEAFF
>TRBJ2-7|TRBV19
CASSSRDREYEQYF
>TRBJ2-7|TRBV5-1
CASSLEARGAYEQYF
>TRBJ2-3|TRBV4-2
CASSQGAPVLAGGSTDTQYF
>TRBJ1-1|TRBV9
CASSVVRGYTEAFF
>TRBJ2-5|TRBV2
CASSGHIQYF
>TRBJ2-1|TRBV10-1
CASSRDRGSAFF
>TRBJ1-1|TRBV20-1
CSAGGGRWNTEAFF
>TRBJ2-7|TRBV28
CASSSPGVAGVYEQYF
>TRBJ2-1|TRBV5-1
CASSLMSQGNEQFF
>TRBJ2-1|TRBV27
CASSLSGDNYNEQFF
>TRBJ1-2|TRBV2
CASSSDMYYGYTF
>TRBJ1-6|TRBV2
CASSEIRASSPLHF
>TRBJ1-3|TRBV5-1
CASSLGDRAGNTIYF
>TRBJ2-5|TRBV5-1
CASSPQGYETQYF
>TRBJ1-6|TRBV6-5
CASGWADRENSPLHF
>TRBJ2-7|TRBV5-6
CASSLRGQGYEQYF
>TRBJ2-1|TRBV15
CATSMASGSLEQFF
>TRBJ2-5|TRBV20-1
CSARDEETQYF
>TRBJ1-3|TRBV6-5
CASSYEGDVGNTIYF
>TRBJ2-5|TRBV6-5
CASTATLPGGETQYF
>TRBJ2-1|TRBV20-1
CRVSSGHEQFF
>TRBJ2-2|TRBV2
CASREASGGVRSRELFF
>TRBJ2-3|TRBV4-3
CASSQDTSGGSSDPAQYF
>TRBJ2-3|TRBV5-4
CASSLGLAGGTDTQYF
>TRBJ2-2|TRBV19
CASRAGTANTGELFF
>TRBJ1-2|TRBV11-2
CASSLSLGDRVYGYTF
>TRBJ1-1|TRBV28
CASSLRQMNTEAFF
>TRBJ2-1|TRBV12-5
CASGPSGTGSAGEQFF
>TRBJ1-2|TRBV30
CAWSVQSWTGITF
>TRBJ2-7|TRBV6-2/TRBV6-3
CASSLLDYEQYF
>TRBJ2-7|TRBV28
CASSSPMSGQPGLAPYEQYF
>TRBJ2-7|TRBV3-1/TRBV3-2
CASSQPRTSGGSRQYF
>TRBJ2-3|TRBV5-8
CASSLTGAGADTQYF
>TRBJ1-5|TRBV6-6
CASSSTDSGQHQPQHF
>TRBJ1-5|TRBV6-2/TRBV6-3
CASSRDRPNQPQHF
>TRBJ1-2|TRBV4-2
CASSQDRTDNYGYTF
>TRBJ2-7|TRBV9
CASSGTGGYEQYF
>TRBJ2-3|TRBV27
CASTATSGTGGADTQYF
>TRBJ2-6|TRBV19
CASSIQGRGANVLTF
>TRBJ2-1|TRBV7-9
CASSPLLAGVEQFF
>TRBJ2-1|TRBV21-1
CASHQTSGRANEQFF
>TRBJ2-2|TRBV7-2
CASSLTTFGGQGTGELFF